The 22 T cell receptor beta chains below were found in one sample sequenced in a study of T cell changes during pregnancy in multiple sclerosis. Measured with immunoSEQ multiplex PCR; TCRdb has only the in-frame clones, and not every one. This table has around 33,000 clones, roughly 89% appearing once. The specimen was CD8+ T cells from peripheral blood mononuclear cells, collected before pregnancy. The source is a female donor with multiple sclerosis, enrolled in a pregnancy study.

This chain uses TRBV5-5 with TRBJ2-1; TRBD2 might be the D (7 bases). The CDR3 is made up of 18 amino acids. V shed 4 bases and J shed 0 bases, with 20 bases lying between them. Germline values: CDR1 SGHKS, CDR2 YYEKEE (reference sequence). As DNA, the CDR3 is TGTGCCAGCAGCCCCCACGAGGGGGGGGTTAGCTCCTACAATGAGCAGTTCTTC. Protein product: CASSPHEGGVSSYNEQFF.

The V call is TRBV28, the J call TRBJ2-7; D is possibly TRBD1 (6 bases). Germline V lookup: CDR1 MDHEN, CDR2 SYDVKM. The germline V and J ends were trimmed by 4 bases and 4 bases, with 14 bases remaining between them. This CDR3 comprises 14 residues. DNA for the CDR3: TGTGCCAGCAGTTCCCTGGGGACACTGTACGAGCAGTACTTC. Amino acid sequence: CASSSLGTLYEQYF.

CDR3 protein: CAISESNWTAYMNTEAFF. DNA for the CDR3: TGTGCCATCAGTGAGTCGAACTGGACAGCTTACATGAACACTGAAGCTTTCTTT. The rearrangement uses TRBV10-3 and TRBJ1-1; D may be TRBD1 (6 bases). In germline, CDR1 is ENHRY, CDR2 SYGVKD. The CDR3 runs to 18 residues. V lost 0 bases to trimming and J lost 0 bases, with 17 bases between them.

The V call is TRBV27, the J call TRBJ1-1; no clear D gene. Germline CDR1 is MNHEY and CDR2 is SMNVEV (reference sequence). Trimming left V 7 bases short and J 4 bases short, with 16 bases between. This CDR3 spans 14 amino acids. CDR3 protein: CASKTGRRGTEAFF. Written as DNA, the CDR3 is TGTGCCAGCAAAACTGGCCGGCGGGGCACTGAAGCTTTCTTT.

The DNA of the CDR3 is TGTGCCAGCAGTCCGGACAGGGCCACCTACAATGAGCAGTTCTTC. Encoded protein: CASSPDRATYNEQFF. This chain joins TRBV6-5 and TRBJ2-1, with 8 positions matching TRBD1. There are 15 residues in the CDR3. The germline CDR1 and CDR2 sequences are MNHEY and SVGAGI. Trimming took 5 bases from V and 2 from J; bases not matched to a gene: 5.

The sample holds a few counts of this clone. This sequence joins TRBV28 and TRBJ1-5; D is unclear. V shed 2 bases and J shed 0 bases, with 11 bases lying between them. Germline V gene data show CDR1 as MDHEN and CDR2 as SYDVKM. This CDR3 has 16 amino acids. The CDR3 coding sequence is TGTGCCAGCAGTTTACTCCCGTACAATAGCAATCAGCCCCAGCATTTT. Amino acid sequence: CASSLLPYNSNQPQHF.

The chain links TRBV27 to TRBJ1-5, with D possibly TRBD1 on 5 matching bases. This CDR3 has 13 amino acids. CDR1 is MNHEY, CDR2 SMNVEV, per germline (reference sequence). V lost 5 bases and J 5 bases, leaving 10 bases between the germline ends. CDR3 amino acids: CASSMGQDQPQHF. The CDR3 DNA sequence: TGTGCCAGCAGTATGGGGCAGGATCAGCCCCAGCATTTT.

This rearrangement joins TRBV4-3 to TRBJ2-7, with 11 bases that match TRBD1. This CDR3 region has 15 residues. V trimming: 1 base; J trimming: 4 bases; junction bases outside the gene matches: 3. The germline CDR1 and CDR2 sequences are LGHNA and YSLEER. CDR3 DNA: TGCGCCAGCAGCCAAGGAGGGACAGGGGGGTACGAGCAGTACTTC. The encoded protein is CASSQGGTGGYEQYF.

As DNA, the CDR3 is TGCGCCAGCAGCTGGGACAGGGGGGTGGGTACCGGGGAGCTGTTTTTT. Encoded protein: CASSWDRGVGTGELFF. The chain uses TRBV4-3 and TRBJ2-2; TRBD1 matches at 11 bases. V dropped 5 bases and J dropped 5; count of bases not matched to a gene: 7. Germline CDR1 LGHNA, CDR2 YSLEER. The CDR3 runs 16 residues.

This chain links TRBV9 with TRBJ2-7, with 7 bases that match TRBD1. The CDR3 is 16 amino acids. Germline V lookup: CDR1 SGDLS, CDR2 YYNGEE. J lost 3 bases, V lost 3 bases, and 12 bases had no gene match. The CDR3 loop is CASSDQPGQTFYEQYF. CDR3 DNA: TGTGCCAGCAGCGATCAACCGGGACAGACCTTCTACGAGCAGTACTTC.

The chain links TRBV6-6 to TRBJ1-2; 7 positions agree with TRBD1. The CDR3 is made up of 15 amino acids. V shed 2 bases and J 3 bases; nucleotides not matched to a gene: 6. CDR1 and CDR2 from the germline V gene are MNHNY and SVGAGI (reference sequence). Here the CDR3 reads CASSYTAGGHYGYTF. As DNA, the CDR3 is TGTGCCAGCAGTTACACGGCAGGGGGACACTATGGCTACACCTTC.

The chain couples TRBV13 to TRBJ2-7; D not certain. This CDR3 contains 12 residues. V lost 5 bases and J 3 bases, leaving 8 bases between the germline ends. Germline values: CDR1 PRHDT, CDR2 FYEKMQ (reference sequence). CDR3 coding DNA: TGTGCCAGCAGCCGAGGTGGCTACGAGCAGTACTTC. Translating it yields CASSRGGYEQYF. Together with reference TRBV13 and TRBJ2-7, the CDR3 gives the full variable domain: AAGVIQSPRHLIKEKRETATLKCYPIPRHDTVYWYQQGPGQDPQFLISFYEKMQSDKGSIPDRFSAQQFSDYHSELNMSSLELGDSALYFCASSRGGYEQYFGPGTRLTVT.

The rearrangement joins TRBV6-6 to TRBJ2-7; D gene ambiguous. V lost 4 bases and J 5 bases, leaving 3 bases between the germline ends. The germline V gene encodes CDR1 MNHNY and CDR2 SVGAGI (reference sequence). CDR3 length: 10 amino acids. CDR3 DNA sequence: TGTGCCAGCAGTTCCGACGAGCAGTACTTC. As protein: CASSSDEQYF.

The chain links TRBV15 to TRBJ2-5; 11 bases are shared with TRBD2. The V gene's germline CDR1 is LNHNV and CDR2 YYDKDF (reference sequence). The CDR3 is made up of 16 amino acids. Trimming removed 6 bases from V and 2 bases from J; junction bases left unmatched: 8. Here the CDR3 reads CATRATSGGHQETQYF. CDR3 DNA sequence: TGTGCCACCAGGGCCACTAGCGGGGGCCATCAAGAGACCCAGTACTTC.

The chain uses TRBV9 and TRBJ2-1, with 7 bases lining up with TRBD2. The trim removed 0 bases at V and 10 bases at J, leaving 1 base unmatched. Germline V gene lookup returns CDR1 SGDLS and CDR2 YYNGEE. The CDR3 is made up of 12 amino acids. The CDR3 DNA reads TGTGCCAGCAGCGTAGGGCGGGGGGAGCAGTTCTTC. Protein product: CASSVGRGEQFF.

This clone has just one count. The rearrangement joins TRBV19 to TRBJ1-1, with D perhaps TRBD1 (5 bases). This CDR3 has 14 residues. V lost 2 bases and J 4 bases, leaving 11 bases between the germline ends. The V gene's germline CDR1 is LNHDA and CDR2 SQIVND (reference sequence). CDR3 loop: CASSIRGFATEAFF. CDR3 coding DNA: TGTGCCAGTAGTATACGGGGGTTCGCCACTGAAGCTTTCTTT.

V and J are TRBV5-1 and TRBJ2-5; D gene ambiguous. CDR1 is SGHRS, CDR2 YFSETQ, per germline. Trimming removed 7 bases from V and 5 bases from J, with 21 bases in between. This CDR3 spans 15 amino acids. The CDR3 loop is CASSRRGEAWETQYF. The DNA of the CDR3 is TGCGCCAGCTCTCGAAGAGGAGAGGCGTGGGAGACCCAGTACTTC.

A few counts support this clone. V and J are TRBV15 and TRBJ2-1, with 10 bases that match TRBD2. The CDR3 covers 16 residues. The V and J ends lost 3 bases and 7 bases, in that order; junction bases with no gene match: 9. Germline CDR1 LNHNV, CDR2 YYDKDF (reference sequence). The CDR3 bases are TGTGCCACCAGCAGTCCCCTTAGCGGGGGGCAGAATGAGCAGTTCTTC. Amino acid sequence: CATSSPLSGGQNEQFF.

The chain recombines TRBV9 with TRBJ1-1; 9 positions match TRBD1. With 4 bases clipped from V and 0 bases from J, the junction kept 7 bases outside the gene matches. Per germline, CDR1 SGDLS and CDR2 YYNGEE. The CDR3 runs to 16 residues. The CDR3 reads CASSPGTGTMNTEAFF. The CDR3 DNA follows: TGTGCCAGCAGCCCCGGGACAGGGACCATGAACACTGAAGCTTTCTTT.

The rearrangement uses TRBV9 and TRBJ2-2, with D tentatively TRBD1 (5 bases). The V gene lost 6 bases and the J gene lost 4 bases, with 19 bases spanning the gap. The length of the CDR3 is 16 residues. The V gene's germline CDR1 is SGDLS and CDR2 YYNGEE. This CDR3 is CASTVYAQVPTGELFF. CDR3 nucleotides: TGTGCCAGCACCGTTTATGCACAGGTTCCCACCGGGGAGCTGTTTTTT.

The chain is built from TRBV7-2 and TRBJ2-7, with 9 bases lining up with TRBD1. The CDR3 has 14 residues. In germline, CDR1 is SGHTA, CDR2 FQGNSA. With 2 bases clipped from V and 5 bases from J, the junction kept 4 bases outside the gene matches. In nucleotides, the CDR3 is TGTGCCAGCAGCTTAACAGGGGGCCTGGACGAGCAGTACTTC. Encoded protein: CASSLTGGLDEQYF.

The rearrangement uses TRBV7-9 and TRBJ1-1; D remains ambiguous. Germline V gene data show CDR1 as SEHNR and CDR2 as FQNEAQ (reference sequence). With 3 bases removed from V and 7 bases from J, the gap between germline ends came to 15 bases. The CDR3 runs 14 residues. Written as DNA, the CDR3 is TGTGCCAGCAGCTTTGGTGGTGCGATCGATGAAGCTTTCTTT. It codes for CASSFGGAIDEAFF. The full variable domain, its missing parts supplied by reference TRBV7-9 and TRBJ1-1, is DTGVSQNPRHKITKRGQNVTFRCDPISEHNRLYWYRQTLGQGPEFLTYFQNEAQLEKSRLLSDRFSAERPKGSFSTLEIQRTEQGDSAMYLCASSFGGAIDEAFFGQGTRLTVV.